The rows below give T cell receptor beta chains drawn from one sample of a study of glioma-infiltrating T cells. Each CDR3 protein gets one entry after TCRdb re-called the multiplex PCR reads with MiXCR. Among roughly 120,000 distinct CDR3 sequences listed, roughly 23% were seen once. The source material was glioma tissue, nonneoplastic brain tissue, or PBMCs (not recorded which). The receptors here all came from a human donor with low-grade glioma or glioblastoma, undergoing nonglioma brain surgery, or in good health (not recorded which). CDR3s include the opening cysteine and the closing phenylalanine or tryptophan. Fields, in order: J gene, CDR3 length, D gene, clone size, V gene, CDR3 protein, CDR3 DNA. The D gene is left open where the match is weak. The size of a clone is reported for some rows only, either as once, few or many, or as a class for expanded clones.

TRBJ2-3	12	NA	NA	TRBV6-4	CASSDNTDMQYF	TGTGCCAGCAGTGACAACACAGATATGCAGTATTTT
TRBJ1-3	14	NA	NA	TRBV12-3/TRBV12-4	CASSLGGPGFTIYF	TGTGCCAGCAGTTTGGGGGGCCCTGGATTCACCATATATTTT
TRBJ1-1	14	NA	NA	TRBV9	CASSVQEMNTEAFF	TGTGCCAGCAGCGTACAGGAAATGAACACTGAAGCTTTCTTT
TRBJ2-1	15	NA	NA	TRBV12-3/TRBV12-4	CASSPPRGSYNEQFF	TGTGCCAGCAGTCCCCCGAGAGGCTCCTACAATGAGCAGTTCTTC
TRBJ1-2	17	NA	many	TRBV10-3	CAISDEIWVRDHYGYTF	TGTGCCATCAGTGACGAAATCTGGGTCCGCGATCACTATGGCTACACCTTC
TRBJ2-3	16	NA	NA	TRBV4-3	CASSQESGTVTDTQYF	TGCGCCAGCAGCCAAGAGTCGGGGACTGTCACAGATACGCAGTATTTT
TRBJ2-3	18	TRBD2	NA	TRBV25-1	CASSELTSGSGIRDTQYF	TGTGCCAGCAGTGAATTGACTAGCGGGAGTGGTATCCGAGATACGCAGTATTTT
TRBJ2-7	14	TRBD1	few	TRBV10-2	CASSPDRFPYEQYF	TGCGCCAGCAGCCCGGACAGGTTTCCTTACGAGCAGTACTTC
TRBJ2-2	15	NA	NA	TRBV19	CASSIRTGSTGELFF	TGTGCCAGTAGTATTCGAACAGGGTCCACCGGGGAGCTGTTTTTT
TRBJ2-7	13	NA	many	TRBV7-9	CASSLVGQTEQYF	TGTGCCAGCAGCTTAGTGGGGCAGACCGAGCAGTACTTC
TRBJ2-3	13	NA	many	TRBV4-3	CASSQEGPGTQYF	TGCGCCAGCAGCCAAGAGGGTCCAGGTACGCAGTATTTT
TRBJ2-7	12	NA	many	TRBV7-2	CASSFSVYEQYF	TGTGCCAGCAGCTTCTCCGTCTACGAGCAGTACTTC
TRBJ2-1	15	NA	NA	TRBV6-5	CASSARDGTNNEQFF	TGTGCCAGCAGCGCCCGGGACGGCACAAACAATGAGCAGTTCTTC
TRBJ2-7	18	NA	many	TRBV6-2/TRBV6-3	CASSHLEILSGTRYEQYF	TGTGCCAGCAGTCATCTCGAGATTCTCTCCGGGACTCGGTACGAGCAGTACTTC
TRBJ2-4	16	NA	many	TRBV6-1	CASSRPSILAKNIQYF	TGTGCCAGCAGCCGCCCTTCCATACTAGCCAAAAACATTCAGTACTTC
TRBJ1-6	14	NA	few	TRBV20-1	CSASAGPGPSPLHF	TGCAGTGCTAGCGCAGGGCCAGGGCCTTCACCCCTCCACTTT
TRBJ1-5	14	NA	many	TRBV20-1	CSARPQLSHQPQHF	TGCAGTGCTAGGCCACAGTTAAGTCATCAGCCCCAGCATTTT
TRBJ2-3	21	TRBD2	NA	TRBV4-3	CASSQAQGTSGRRASTDTQYF	TGCGCCAGCAGCCAAGCACAAGGGACTAGCGGGAGGAGGGCTAGCACAGATACGCAGTATTTT
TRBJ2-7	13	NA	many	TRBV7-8	CASSLAVVGEQYF	TGTGCCAGCAGCTTAGCGGTTGTGGGCGAGCAGTACTTC
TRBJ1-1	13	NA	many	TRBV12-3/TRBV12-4	CASSFGANTEAFF	TGTGCCAGCAGTTTTGGGGCGAACACTGAAGCTTTCTTT
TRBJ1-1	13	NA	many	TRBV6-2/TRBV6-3	CASSYGARLRAFF	TGTGCCAGCAGTTACGGGGCCAGGCTCCGGGCTTTCTTT
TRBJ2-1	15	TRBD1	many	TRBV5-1	CASSLGGQGAGEQFF	TGCGCCAGCAGCTTGGGGGGACAGGGGGCGGGTGAGCAGTTCTTC
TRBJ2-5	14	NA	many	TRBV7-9	CASSLEGLGETQYF	TGTGCCAGCAGCTTAGAGGGGCTGGGAGAGACCCAGTACTTC
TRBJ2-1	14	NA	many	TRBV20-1	CSALPATLMNEQFF	TGCAGTGCTCTACCGGCAACTCTGATGAATGAGCAGTTCTTC
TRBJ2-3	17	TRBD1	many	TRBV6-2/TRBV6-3	CASSYRRGREITDTQYF	TGTGCCAGCAGTTACCGCAGGGGGCGTGAGATCACAGATACGCAGTATTTT
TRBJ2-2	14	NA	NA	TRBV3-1	CASSQGGHPEELFF	TGTGCCAGCAGCCAAGGCGGACACCCCGAGGAGCTGTTTTTT
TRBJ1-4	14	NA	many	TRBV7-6	CASSYTGSNEKLFF	TGTGCCAGCAGCTATACAGGGTCCAATGAAAAACTGTTTTTT
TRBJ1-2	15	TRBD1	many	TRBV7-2	CASSLSLGQGYGYTF	TGTGCCAGCAGCTTATCTTTGGGACAGGGCTATGGCTACACCTTC
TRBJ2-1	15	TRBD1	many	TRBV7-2	CASSSTGGLNNEQFF	TGTGCCAGCAGCTCGACAGGGGGCTTGAACAATGAGCAGTTCTTC
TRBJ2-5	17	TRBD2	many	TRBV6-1	CASSRSGTSGYQETQYF	TGTGCCAGCAGTAGAAGCGGGACTAGCGGTTACCAAGAGACCCAGTACTTC
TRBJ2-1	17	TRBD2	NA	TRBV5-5	CASSLLALLAGAGEQFF	TGTGCCAGCAGCTTGTTGGCCCTCCTAGCGGGAGCGGGAGAGCAGTTCTTC
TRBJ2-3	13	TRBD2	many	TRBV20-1	CSARREGTDTQYF	TGCAGTGCTAGGCGGGAGGGCACAGATACGCAGTATTTT
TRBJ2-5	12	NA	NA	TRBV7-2	CASSLDTETQYF	TGTGCCAGCAGCTTAGACACAGAGACCCAGTACTTC
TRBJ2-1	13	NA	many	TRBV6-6	CASSYSIRTEQFF	TGTGCCAGCAGTTACTCAATAAGGACAGAGCAGTTCTTC
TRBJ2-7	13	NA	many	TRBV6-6	CASSYGQFYEQYF	TGTGCCAGCAGTTACGGGCAGTTCTACGAGCAGTACTTC
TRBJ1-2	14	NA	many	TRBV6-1	CASRYGTGNYGYTF	TGTGCCAGCCGGTACGGAACAGGGAACTATGGCTACACCTTC
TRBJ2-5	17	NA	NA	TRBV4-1	CTSSREKDSTHQETQYF	TGCACCAGCAGCCGGGAGAAGGACAGCACACACCAAGAGACCCAGTACTTC
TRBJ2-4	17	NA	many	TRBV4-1	CASSQDRGIMAKNIQYF	TGCGCCAGCAGCCAAGATAGGGGAATAATGGCCAAAAACATTCAGTACTTC
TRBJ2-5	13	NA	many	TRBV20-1	CSASSDREGTQYF	TGCAGTGCTAGTAGTGACAGGGAGGGGACCCAGTACTTC
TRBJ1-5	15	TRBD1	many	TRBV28	CASRGTGQRNQPQHF	TGTGCCAGCAGGGGGACAGGGCAGCGCAATCAGCCCCAGCATTTT
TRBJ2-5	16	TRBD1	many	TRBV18	CASSPSGTGALETQYF	TGTGCCAGCTCACCTTCCGGGACAGGAGCCTTAGAGACCCAGTACTTC
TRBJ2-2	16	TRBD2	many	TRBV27	CASSLEASGRSGELFF	TGTGCCAGCAGTTTAGAGGCTAGCGGGAGGTCCGGGGAGCTGTTTTTT